This T cell receptor beta chain was sequenced in a study of beta chain features in type 1 diabetes. This clone showed up just a few times. The antigen is unknown. Other DNA sequences in this sample translate to the same CDR3. Trimming cost V 1 base and J 2 bases, with 5 bases left between them. Germline CDR1 GTSNPN, CDR2 SVGIG (reference sequence). The CDR3 loop spans 12 amino acids. Study results and limitations: TCRB CDR3s from Type 1 diabetes patients were moderately but significantly shorter in all four CD4+ subsets. The study found fewer insertions and more deletions at VDJ junctions in type 1 diabetes patients.

Expressed TCRB transcripts were sequenced, since all the RNA that had been isolated was reverse transcribed. Method: immunoSEQ multiplex PCR; TCRdb's copy keeps in-frame clones and lacks some. Of some 660,000 clones in the sample, over 12% were seen once. Every donor had blood drawn once into heparin, about 116 mL on average. Once sorted, every population was more than 98% pure. What was sequenced was naive CD4+ T cells from blood. The receptor's source is a young man with type 1 diabetes. The chain links TRBV30 to TRBJ1-2; D uncertain. The CDR3 nucleotides are TGTGCCTGGAGTGGGGGAAACTATGGCTACACCTTC. Encoded protein: CAWSGGNYGYTF.